This TCR beta chain was found in a study of long-term antiretroviral therapy in people with HIV. Broader study findings: Drawn between about 2004 and 2018, the blood was possibly obtained under older ART regimens. ART-treated samples gained diversity yet remained below transplant donor controls. The study lacked data on ART adherence, viral resistance or therapy changes. Across all time points, the repertoire was dominated by clones that expanded before ART.

CDR1 MNHNY and CDR2 SVGAGI come from the germline V gene (reference sequence). The CDR3 consists of 13 residues. V trimming: 8 bases; J trimming: 3 bases; junction bases outside the gene matches: 4. The assay used was immunoSEQ (version v3.0), run at survey level. TCRdb's table, derived via immunoSEQ multiplex PCR, lists solely in-frame clones and lacks some. This table holds approximately 29,000 clones, 85% to 90% found once. With regard to this clone: Its antigen is still unknown.

This TCR was recovered from a woman between 18 and 29 years old with HIV. The sample here was unsorted PBMCs, taken 0.5 years after starting antiretroviral therapy. The rearrangement uses TRBV6-6 and TRBJ2-1; 7 bases are shared with TRBD1. Here the CDR3 reads CASARQGYNEQFF. The CDR3, as DNA: TGTGCCAGCGCTAGACAGGGCTACAATGAGCAGTTCTTC.